What follows is one T cell receptor (beta chain) and its context. The J segment lost 4 bases and the V segment lost 6 bases, leaving 12 bases of the junction unmatched. This CDR3 region has 16 residues. CDR1 SQVTM and CDR2 ANQGSEA come from the germline V gene. The entry originates in a study of identical twins. Via MiXCR, TCRdb re-called the 5' RACE reads, giving one row per CDR3 protein. This sample has about 520,000 distinct CDR3 sequences; 20% to 25% occur once, and the top ten carry 0.91%. These sequences were also reported in another study, on T cells expressing NK-cell markers.

The J gene is TRBJ2-3, the V gene TRBV29-1; TRBD1 matches at 11 bases. Sequences were obtained from CD4+ T cells sorted from blood. This TCR came from a woman younger than 35 in good health. The CDR3 spells CSVHLDRGRWADTQYF. The CDR3 DNA reads TGCAGCGTACACCTGGACAGGGGGCGATGGGCAGATACGCAGTATTTT.